These T cell receptor beta chains were read from a single sample in a study of blood T cell repertoires in COVID-19. Produced via immunoSEQ multiplex PCR; TCRdb's table is partial and in-frame only. The sample contains some 160,000 clones, around four fifths of which appear only once. Source material: peripheral blood. The source is a woman of 80 years or more with COVID-19, enrolled during active disease. The CDR3 runs from the conserved cysteine through the conserved F or W. A D gene is named only where the DNA matches it firmly. Size is stated for part of the rows, as once, few or many counts, or as a class when the clone is expanded.

-,once,TRBJ2-1,TRBV19,CASSTGGVYNEQFF,TGTGCCAGTAGTACGGGGGGCGTCTACAATGAGCAGTTCTTC
-,-,TRBJ2-1,TRBV7-2,CASSWRVGRDPNDGQFF,TGTGCCAGCAGCTGGAGGGTCGGGCGGGACCCCAATGATGGGCAGTTCTTC
-,-,TRBJ1-5,TRBV2,CASKRDTNQPQHF,TGTGCCAGCAAGAGGGACACTAATCAGCCCCAGCATTTT
TRBD1,-,TRBJ1-5,TRBV9,CASSAGQGQSQPQHF,TGTGCCAGCAGCGCGGGACAGGGACAGAGTCAGCCCCAGCATTTT
TRBD2,once,TRBJ2-3,TRBV29-1,CSVESGATDTQYF,TGCAGCGTTGAGAGCGGGGCCACAGATACGCAGTATTTT
-,-,TRBJ1-1,TRBV5-1,CASSLGEGLNTEAFF,TGCGCCAGCAGCTTGGGGGAGGGACTGAACACTGAAGCTTTCTTT
-,-,TRBJ2-7,TRBV9,CASSEGTSYEQYF,TGTGCCAGCAGCGAGGGGACTTCCTACGAGCAGTACTTC
TRBD1,few,TRBJ2-3,TRBV7-9,CASSPWDSRTDTQYF,TGTGCCAGCAGCCCTTGGGACAGTCGTACCGATACGCAGTATTTT
TRBD2,-,TRBJ2-7,TRBV11-2,CASRSLALAGSYEQYF,TGTGCCAGCAGATCCCTGGCTCTAGCGGGATCCTACGAGCAGTACTTC
TRBD1,-,TRBJ1-6,TRBV6-6,CASSKRQGGLVREPNSPLHF,TGTGCCAGCAGCAAGAGGCAGGGGGGATTGGTCCGGGAGCCCAATTCACCCCTCCACTTT
-,-,TRBJ2-5,TRBV7-3,CASSNGQQETQYF,TGTGCCAGCAGCAACGGACAGCAAGAGACCCAGTACTTC
TRBD1,-,TRBJ1-1,TRBV2,CASRGTGRTEAFF,TGTGCCAGCAGGGGGACAGGGCGGACTGAAGCTTTCTTT
TRBD1,-,TRBJ1-2,TRBV5-1,CASSTGQGGDGYTF,TGCGCCAGCAGCACGGGACAGGGAGGTGATGGCTACACCTTC
-,-,TRBJ1-1,TRBV5-5,CASSRHEDTEAFF,TGTGCCAGCAGTAGACACGAAGACACTGAAGCTTTCTTT
TRBD1,once,TRBJ1-2,TRBV7-8,CASSLSLRDRLYGYTF,TGTGCCAGCAGCCTGAGTTTAAGGGACAGGCTCTATGGCTACACCTTC
-,-,TRBJ2-7,TRBV1,CTSSHPLVNLVEYEQYF,TGCACCAGCAGCCATCCCCTTGTAAACCTAGTGGAGTACGAGCAGTACTTC
TRBD2,few,TRBJ2-1,TRBV27,CAAGLATYNEQFF,TGTGCCGCCGGACTAGCGACCTACAATGAGCAGTTCTTC
-,-,TRBJ1-5,TRBV6-5,CASSYSRQTNQPQHF,TGTGCCAGCAGTTACTCGCGGCAGACTAATCAGCCCCAGCATTTT
-,-,TRBJ1-3,TRBV15,CATLAVSGNTIYF,TGTGCCACCCTAGCGGTTTCTGGAAACACCATATATTTT
TRBD1,few,TRBJ1-6,TRBV9,CASSDGQARSPLHF,TGTGCCAGCAGCGATGGACAGGCTAGATCACCCCTCCACTTT
-,few,TRBJ1-4,TRBV2,CASSYLQLNEKLFF,TGTGCCAGCAGTTATTTACAGCTTAATGAAAAACTGTTTTTT
-,-,TRBJ1-1,TRBV12-3/TRBV12-4,CASSLKGFTEAFF,TGTGCCAGCAGTTTGAAGGGGTTCACTGAAGCTTTCTTT
TRBD2,-,TRBJ2-5,TRBV11-2,CASSSSWGGLYF,TGTGCCAGCAGCTCCAGTTGGGGGGGACTGTACTTC
-,-,TRBJ1-6,TRBV11-2,CASSLQGPPPLHF,TGTGCCAGCAGCTTACAGGGGCCTCCACCCCTCCACTTT
-,-,TRBJ2-3,TRBV15,CATIRTAANTDTQYF,TGTGCCACCATCCGAACCGCGGCCAACACAGATACGCAGTATTTT